This T cell receptor (beta chain) was documented in a study of T cell changes during pregnancy in multiple sclerosis (dated by TCRdb to about 2019). About the full investigation: Changes in the T cell repertoire over the course of pregnancy were examined in this study in women with multiple sclerosis.

To prepare the library, the immunoSEQ multiplex PCR assay was applied. In its TCRdb copy, this immuneACCESS table keeps in-frame sequences only and misses some clones. Where compared with another copy, unresolved V genes explain less than half of these, and the others have no known cause. In all, the sample holds roughly 38,000 clones, and around 93% of those were seen once. The ten largest clones add up to roughly 8.7% of the sample. This clone was counted once. There is no known antigen for this receptor. Qualities for individual bases were not recorded, and no much larger clone is one base off. From a lookup of the germline V gene (reference sequence), CDR1 and CDR2 are LNHDA and SQIVND. Cut back by 8 bases and 3 bases, the V and J ends lie 11 bases apart. Reading from cysteine to phenylalanine, the CDR3 counts 14 amino acids. Only CDR3 DNA is held: 42 bases, read in frame from base 1.

The starting material was CD8+ T cells from peripheral blood mononuclear cells, obtained in the third trimester of pregnancy. In this chain, TRBV19 is recombined with TRBJ2-6; the D segment cannot be called with confidence. This sequence originates from a female donor with multiple sclerosis, enrolled in a pregnancy study. The CDR3: CASAVSLGANVLTF. The DNA reads TGTGCCAGTGCGGTGTCTCTTGGGGCCAACGTCCTGACTTTC.